This T cell receptor (beta chain) was sequenced during a study of T cell changes during pregnancy in multiple sclerosis. The method was immunoSEQ multiplex PCR; TCRdb's version includes in-frame clones alone and lacks a portion of them. The data show about 76,000 clones, about 92% seen once. The CDR3 spans 11 residues. V was clipped by 4 bases and J by 8 bases, with 11 bases between them. Germline-derived CDR1 and CDR2 are GTSNPN and SVGIG (reference sequence). This sequence was found in a female donor with multiple sclerosis, enrolled in a pregnancy study. Specimen: peripheral blood, collected in the second trimester of pregnancy. The rearrangement links TRBV30 to TRBJ1-1, with a possible D match to TRBD1 (5 bases). CDR3 amino acids: CAWTRQSEAFF. CDR3 nucleotide sequence: TGTGCCTGGACCCGACAGTCAGAAGCTTTCTTT.